The clone carrying this TCR beta chain was counted at least ten times. The record originates from a study of T cell repertoires in cytomegalovirus infection. Study overall: Signatures in public TCR beta sequences pointed to both CMV infection and matching HLA type.

The trim removed 5 bases at V and 3 bases at J, leaving 3 bases unmatched. Germline values: CDR1 SGHAT, CDR2 FQNNGV. CDR3 length equals 14 residues. Via MiXCR, TCRdb re-called the reads, giving one row per CDR3 protein. Altogether about 530,000 distinct CDR3 sequences are present, about a quarter being singletons, with the ten largest covering approximately 13%. The TCR originated in a human donor in good health (CMV status not recorded). Some clones in this sample may be carry-over from other donors' samples. This sequence joins TRBV11-2 and TRBJ2-5, with 10 bases identical to TRBD1. The sample was PBMCs. CDR3 nucleotides: TGTGCCAGCAGCATCGGACAGGGGGAAGAGACCCAGTACTTC. This sequence encodes CASSIGQGEETQYF.